This T cell receptor beta chain emerged from a study of blood T cell repertoires in COVID-19. In the study overall: Spain, Italy and the United States supplied samples that represented acute and convalescent COVID-19. T cells, B-cell-depleted T cells, or PBMCs provided the cDNA or gDNA that served as material.

How the authors handled the data: Nucleated cell counts were estimated from reference gene primer amplification. Generated by immunoSEQ multiplex PCR, the TCRdb table keeps only in-frame clones and is missing some. V, J and clone size are taken as reported in that table, and D and trimming were inferred from the DNA itself. The table shows some 70,000 clones, with 81% occurring only once. This TCR derives from a woman in her 70s with acute or convalescent COVID-19. The material sequenced was peripheral blood.

Written as DNA, the CDR3 is TGTGCCAGCACGAAGGGTTCTAGCGGGAGGATGAACACCGGGGAGCTGTTTTTT. Its translation is CASTKGSSGRMNTGELFF. The rearrangement joins TRBV28 to TRBJ2-2, with TRBD2 identical over 11 bases. The V gene's germline CDR1 is MDHEN and CDR2 SYDVKM. The CDR3 runs 18 residues. V trimming: 7 bases; J trimming: 1 base; junction bases outside the gene matches: 11.